The source of this T cell receptor beta chain is a study of brain T cells in children with intractable seizures. Patients received at least one anti-epileptic drug before surgery. V gave up 0 bases and J gave up 3 bases, with 14 bases separating them. Germline V gene data show CDR1 as SGHRS and CDR2 as YFSETQ. The CDR3 length is 16 residues. Libraries were prepared by immunoSEQ multiplex PCR; TCRdb keeps only in-frame clonotypes and omits some of them. The profile covers 110,000 or so clones, with 94% appearing a single time and around 4% taken by the ten largest. The source of this sequence is a boy younger than two with hemimegalencephaly and intractable seizures. V gene TRBV5-1 combines with J gene TRBJ2-3; D is unclear. The specimen was peripheral blood, collected at surgery. This CDR3 reads CASSLGQLRPTDTQYF. CDR3 nucleotides: TGCGCCAGCAGCTTGGGTCAGCTAAGACCTACAGATACGCAGTATTTT.